Following are 9 T cell receptor beta chains from one sample sequenced in a study of glioma-infiltrating T cells. The iRepertoire nested amplicon-rescue multiplex PCR amplified TCR alpha and beta CDR3s from RNA. TCRdb analysed the multiplex PCR reads with MiXCR anew, one entry per CDR3 protein. Of 90,000 to 100,000 distinct CDR3 sequences listed, 35% to 45% are singletons. The sample consisted of glioma tissue, nonneoplastic brain tissue, or PBMCs (not recorded which). The source is a human donor with low-grade glioma or glioblastoma, undergoing nonglioma brain surgery, or in good health (not recorded which).

The CDR3, as DNA: TGTGCCAGCACAGAGACCGGGACAGGGGGCGCGGCGGGGAATGGCTACACCTTC. Encoded protein: CASTETGTGGAAGNGYTF. This chain uses TRBV27 with TRBJ1-2, with 12 nucleotides matching TRBD1. Germline loops: CDR1 MNHEY, CDR2 SMNVEV (reference sequence). CDR3 length equals 18 residues. Trimming removed 7 bases from V and 6 bases from J; junction bases left unmatched: 18.

This chain links TRBV9 with TRBJ2-3; possibly TRBD1 for D (6 bases). The CDR3 consists of 13 residues. Germline loops: CDR1 SGDLS, CDR2 YYNGEE. The germline V and J ends were trimmed by 3 bases and 3 bases, with 8 bases remaining between them. This CDR3 reads CASSDRATDTQYF. CDR3 DNA: TGTGCCAGCAGCGACAGGGCGACAGATACGCAGTATTTT.

This clonotype was seen repeatedly, ten times or more. V is TRBV10-2 and J is TRBJ1-1; D gene ambiguous. V was pared by 6 bases and J by 1 base, with 12 bases between. There are 14 residues in the CDR3. The germline V gene has CDR1 WSHSY and CDR2 SAAADI. CDR3 sequence reads: CASSTRTRNTEAFF. The CDR3 nucleotides read TGCGCCAGCAGCACTCGGACGAGGAACACTGAAGCTTTCTTT.

There are many counts of this clonotype. V is TRBV28 and J is TRBJ2-1; the D is unclear. V was cut by 6 bases and J by 8 bases, with 11 bases left in between. Germline V gene lookup returns CDR1 MDHEN and CDR2 SYDVKM. This CDR3 comprises 12 residues. The CDR3 DNA follows: TGTGCCAGCAGATTTACCCTCGATGAGCAGTTCTTC. Amino acid sequence: CASRFTLDEQFF. Filled out from reference TRBV28 and TRBJ2-1, the complete variable domain reads DVKVTQSSRYLVKRTGEKVFLECVQDMDHENMFWYRQDPGLGLRLIYFSYDVKMKEKGDIPEGYSVSREKKERFSLILESASTNQTSMYLCASRFTLDEQFFGPGTRLTVL.

For this clonotype: This CDR3 is missing its conserved last phenylalanine or tryptophan, likely due to a read error. This chain joins TRBV20-1 and TRBJ1-1; D remains unclear. The length of the CDR3 is 15 residues. The ends were cut back, 1 base at V and 5 bases at J, with 17 bases in the middle. Germline-derived CDR1 and CDR2 are DFQATT and SNEGSKA (reference sequence). The CDR3 nucleotides are TGCAGTGCTAGAGCTCATCATCGGGAGTCAACTGAAGCTTTCGTT. Its translation: CSARAHHRESTEAFV.

A remark on this clonotype: A single base separates this from a much larger clone, so it may be a read error. V and J are TRBV12-3 or TRBV12-4 and TRBJ2-1, with 11 bases fitting TRBD1. There are 17 residues in the CDR3. Trimming at V came to 3 bases and at J to 7 bases, leaving 11 bases not matched to a gene. In DNA, the CDR3 is TGTGCCAGCAGTTTTAGGGGCGGACAGGGGGCTTGGAATGAGCAGTTCTTC. Amino acids: CASSFRGGQGAWNEQFF.

This clonotype came up many times. The gene calls are TRBV7-8 and TRBJ2-5; 9 positions match TRBD2. V was clipped by 3 bases and J by 4 bases; unmatched bases: 6. This CDR3 spans 15 amino acids. The germline gives CDR1 SGHVS, CDR2 FQNEAQ. In DNA form, the CDR3 reads TGTGCCAGCAGCTTCAAGCGGGGGGCCGGAGAGACCCAGTACTTC. This encodes CASSFKRGAGETQYF.

In this sample, this clonotype turned up many times. The chain uses TRBV3-1 and TRBJ2-5; the D is unclear. Trimming left V 3 bases short and J 3 bases short, with 5 bases between. The CDR3 is made up of 12 amino acids. Per the germline V gene, CDR1 is LGHDT and CDR2 is YNNKEL (reference sequence). As DNA, the CDR3 is TGTGCCAGCAGCCAGAATAAAGAGACCCAGTACTTC. It codes for CASSQNKETQYF.

Notes on this clonotype: This may be a read error: a much more frequent sequence differs by one nucleotide. V gene TRBV18 combines with J gene TRBJ1-6; 7 nucleotides agree with TRBD1. The CDR3 extends over 14 amino acids. Germline assignment: CDR1 KGHSH and CDR2 LQKENI. The CDR3 DNA sequence: TGTGCCGGCTCCCAGGGACAGTGGAATTCACCCCTCCACTTT. Translated, it gives CAGSQGQWNSPLHF.